This entry features one T cell receptor beta chain sequence. The antigen is unknown. The method was immunoSEQ multiplex PCR; TCRdb's version includes in-frame clones alone and lacks a portion of them. The sample consists of about 250,000 clones, roughly nine tenths of them appearing once. The record originates from a study of cytomegalovirus exposure and HLA in healthy donors. Study details: Per a later analysis, the approximately 690 first-cohort and fewer than 150 validation repertoires shared one platform.

Germline lookup yields CDR1 SGHNT and CDR2 YYREEE (reference sequence). CDR3 size: 14 residues. The V gene end was trimmed by 0 bases and the J gene end by 4 bases; junction bases not matched to a gene: 3. Study results and caveats: Reported results showed that the classifier diagnosed cytomegalovirus status with high specificity and sensitivity. Some TCR beta chains (roughly 160 of them) were listed as cytomegalovirus-associated.

The specimen sequenced was PBMCs. The chain links TRBV5-4 to TRBJ2-5, with 7 bases lining up with TRBD1. The source is a man aged 18 to 29 in good health and CMV-seropositive. The CDR3 region is CASSLGDSLETQYF. CDR3 nucleotide sequence: TGTGCCAGCAGCTTGGGGGACAGCCTAGAGACCCAGTACTTC. Complete variable domain (other parts from reference TRBV5-4 and TRBJ2-5): ETGVTQSPTHLIKTRGQQVTLRCSSQSGHNTVSWYQQALGQGPQFIFQYYREEENGRGNFPPRFSGLQFPNYSSELNVNALELDDSALYLCASSLGDSLETQYFGPGTRLLVL.